This T cell receptor beta chain came from a study of radiotherapy plus CTLA-4 blockade in lung cancer. Measured with immunoSEQ multiplex PCR; TCRdb has only the in-frame clones, and not every one. The sample has 13,000 to 15,000 clones, roughly 72% seen once. Overall study findings and caveats: Early blood T cell clone dynamics reportedly forecast response best, with interferon-beta. In blood, tumor-derived TCR clones expanded after radiotherapy plus ipilimumab.

Trimming removed 0 bases at V and 0 bases at J, with 11 bases between. CDR3 length: 16 amino acids. Looked up from germline, CDR1 is MNHNY and CDR2 is SVGAGI (reference sequence). With regard to this clone: Its cognate antigen is unknown.

The TCR sequence derives from a human donor with non-small cell lung cancer whose response to radiotherapy plus ipilimumab could not be evaluated. Material: peripheral blood, obtained from a patient treated with radiotherapy plus ipilimumab. J is TRBJ1-1 and V is TRBV6-6; possible D gene TRBD1, 6 bases. The CDR3 is CASSYSGGGVNTEAFF. In nucleotides, the CDR3 is TGTGCCAGCAGTTACTCAGGGGGTGGGGTGAACACTGAAGCTTTCTTT.